Each of the 27 T cell receptor beta chains below was sequenced from the same sample in a study of CD4 and CD8 cells across lung adenocarcinoma regions. TCRdb called the PCR reads again in MiXCR, with one record for every CDR3 protein. The sample yields about 19,000 distinct CDR3 sequences, 45% to 50% seen once. Sample: CD8+ T cells from the margin of a lung tumor. The receptors shown here come from a male donor with lung adenocarcinoma. The CD4 and CD8 labels of this study may be unreliable.

J is TRBJ1-2 and V is TRBV10-3; D remains ambiguous. The V gene's germline CDR1 is ENHRY and CDR2 SYGVKD. The CDR3 covers 13 residues. V lost 10 bases to trimming and J lost 2 bases, with 14 bases between them. Written as DNA, the CDR3 is TGTGCCACCGACACGGGGATGAACTATGGCTACACCTTC. Protein: CATDTGMNYGYTF.

The gene calls are TRBV6-4 and TRBJ2-2, with D perhaps TRBD2 (6 bases). With 4 bases removed from V and 16 bases from J, the gap between germline ends came to 22 bases. This CDR3 has 14 residues. In germline, CDR1 is MRHNA, CDR2 SNTAGT. The CDR3 DNA sequence: TGTGCCAGCAGTGCCGCCCCTGGTAGCGGTGCGCAGTTTTTT. Amino acids: CASSAAPGSGAQFF.

The V and J genes are TRBV10-1 and TRBJ2-3; unclear D gene. Deletions cut 0 bases from V and 0 bases from J, with 4 bases between. CDR3 size: 14 residues. Germline CDR1 WNHNN, CDR2 SYGVQD (reference sequence). CDR3 in DNA: TGCGCCAGCAGTGAGTCCCCTAGCACAGATACGCAGTATTTT. As protein: CASSESPSTDTQYF.

The gene calls are TRBV6-1 and TRBJ2-3; D not certain. Germline V gene sequence: CDR1 MNHNS, CDR2 SASEGT. This CDR3 spans 15 amino acids. V was clipped by 6 bases and J by 0 bases, with 13 bases between them. CDR3 in amino acids: CASSGRPVSTDTQYF. For the CDR3, the DNA is TGTGCCAGCAGCGGACGGCCGGTGAGCACAGATACGCAGTATTTT.

For this clonotype: A read error may account for a junction end that differs from germline. The chain employs TRBV10-1 and TRBJ2-3, with no clear D. This CDR3 has 15 amino acids. The germline CDR1 and CDR2 sequences are WNHNN and SYGVQD (reference sequence). CDR3 in amino acids: CASSAGLWAADTQYF. CDR3 coding DNA: TGCGCCAGCAGTGCCGGGCTGTGGGCCGCGGATACGCAGTATTTC.

This chain uses TRBV7-2 with TRBJ2-5; D not certain. TRBJ2-1 matches the DNA end more closely, so the J call is doubtful. The length of the CDR3 is 15 residues. CDR1 SGHTA and CDR2 FQGNSA come from the germline V gene. The CDR3 bases are TGTGCCAGCAGCCATGCCGCGGCAGTCCAAGAGACCCAGTTCTTC. Its translation: CASSHAAAVQETQFF.

The chain has TRBV27 and TRBJ2-1, with unresolved D. The J call may be incorrect, as the DNA end agrees better with TRBJ2-7. Germline CDR1 reads MNHEY; CDR2 reads SMNVEV (reference sequence). This CDR3 is built from 13 residues. The CDR3 DNA sequence: TGTGCCAGCATCCCCGTCCGCGTGGACGAGCAGTACGTC. It yields the protein CASIPVRVDEQYV.

This clonotype appeared a single time. This chain uses TRBV6-1 with TRBJ2-5, with a tentative D call TRBD2 (7 bases). V was pared by 6 bases and J by 8 bases, with 25 bases between. Germline V gene sequence: CDR1 MNHNS, CDR2 SASEGT. The CDR3 runs to 16 residues. The CDR3 loop is CASRDWGGGDTDTQYF. The CDR3 DNA reads TGTGCCAGCAGGGACTGGGGGGGCGGGGACACAGATACCCAGTACTTC.

This clonotype was counted only a few times. The CDR3 sequence: CASSLLVTGELFF. CDR3 in DNA: TGTGCCAGCAGTTTACTAGTCACCGGGGAGCTGTTTTTT. The chain joins TRBV12-3 or TRBV12-4 to TRBJ2-2; D uncertain. V dropped 2 bases and J dropped 4 bases, with 5 bases sitting between them. This CDR3 has 13 residues.

The gene calls are TRBV6-1 and TRBJ2-1; D possibly corresponds to TRBD1 (5 bases). CDR1 and CDR2 (germline): MNHNS, SASEGT. The V end was cut by 8 bases, the J end by 2 bases, with 10 bases between. This CDR3 is 13 amino acids long. CDR3 loop: CASGAAPYNEQFF. The CDR3 bases are TGTGCCAGCGGGGCGGCACCCTACAATGAGCAGTTCTTC.

In DNA form, the CDR3 reads TGTGCCAGCAGTTTTTATACAGGGGGCAATGAGCAGTTCTTC. As protein: CASSFYTGGNEQFF. The chain couples TRBV27 to TRBJ2-1; 8 nucleotides align to TRBD1. The length of the CDR3 is 14 residues. V was pared by 3 bases and J by 6 bases, with 4 bases of the junction left unmatched. Germline-derived CDR1 and CDR2 are MNHEY and SMNVEV (reference sequence).

This rearrangement joins TRBV20-1 to TRBJ2-3; D may be TRBD2 (5 bases). This CDR3 contains 14 residues. Trimming removed 3 bases at V and 4 bases at J, with 14 bases between. Germline V lookup: CDR1 DFQATT, CDR2 SNEGSKA (reference sequence). The CDR3 DNA reads TGCAGTGCTAGCGGGGTCGGGCCCCCAGATACGCAGTATTTT. Its protein product is CSASGVGPPDTQYF.

The table lists this clonotype with many counts. V usage is TRBV6-1 and J usage is TRBJ2-1; D is undetermined. From germline, CDR1 is MNHNS and CDR2 SASEGT. The CDR3 is made up of 12 amino acids. Trimming removed 4 bases at V and 5 bases at J, with 6 bases between. The CDR3 bases are TGTGCCAGCAGTGGTAGACACAATGAGCAGTTCTTC. Encoded protein: CASSGRHNEQFF.

In its sample, this clonotype was seen a few times. V and J are TRBV4-1 and TRBJ1-6, with TRBD1 as a possible D gene (5 bases). The germline V and J ends were trimmed by 0 bases and 0 bases, with 12 bases remaining between them. Germline-derived CDR1 and CDR2 are MGHRA and YSYEKL. This CDR3 has 18 residues. The CDR3 sequence: CASSQDRGRSSYNSPLHF. The CDR3 DNA reads as TGCGCCAGCAGCCAAGATAGGGGAAGGAGCTCCTATAATTCACCCCTCCACTTT.

In its sample, this clonotype was seen a few times. The rearrangement joins TRBV4-2 to TRBJ2-1; no clear D. The J call is in doubt because the DNA end fits TRBJ2-5 better. The CDR3 covers 13 residues. Germline values: CDR1 LGHNA, CDR2 YNFKEQ. Here the CDR3 reads CASSQGSRETQYF. The CDR3 bases are TGTGCCAGCAGCCAAGGATCTAGAGAGACCCAGTACTTC.

The rearrangement links TRBV6-1 to TRBJ1-2; 7 bases are a match to TRBD1. This CDR3 spans 13 amino acids. The germline V gene has CDR1 MNHNS and CDR2 SASEGT. With 1 base clipped from V and 7 bases from J, the junction kept 3 bases outside the gene matches. The CDR3 spells CASSEERGLGYTF. In DNA, the CDR3 is TGTGCCAGCAGTGAAGAGAGGGGGCTTGGCTACACCTTC.

The rearrangement uses TRBV6-5 and TRBJ2-7; 8 bases line up with TRBD2. After removal of 2 bases from V and 7 bases from J, the junction contained 10 bases not matched to a gene. From germline, CDR1 is MNHEY and CDR2 SVGAGI. This CDR3 contains 15 residues. CDR3 DNA: TGTGCCAGCAGTTACGGGTCAGCGGGGGCCTGGGAGCAGTACTTC. Protein sequence: CASSYGSAGAWEQYF.

This clonotype has at least ten counts. The chain is built from TRBV6-5 and TRBJ1-2, with TRBD1 as a possible D gene (5 bases). The germline V gene encodes CDR1 MNHEY and CDR2 SVGAGI. The CDR3 runs 14 residues. V lost 0 bases to trimming and J lost 6 bases, with 11 bases between them. The CDR3 DNA is TGTGCCAGCAGTTACTCGGTGGGGGGGGATGGCTACACCTTC. This sequence encodes CASSYSVGGDGYTF.

Many counts were recorded for this clonotype. This chain links TRBV6-1 with TRBJ1-5; D might be TRBD1 (6 bases). Germline V lookup: CDR1 MNHNS, CDR2 SASEGT. The CDR3 totals 14 residues. The V gene lost 7 bases and the J gene lost 9 bases, with 19 bases spanning the gap. The CDR3 DNA sequence: TGTGCCAGCATGCTTGACAGGCAAAAGGGGCCCCAGCATTTT. It specifies CASMLDRQKGPQHF.

The rearrangement joins TRBV6-1 to TRBJ2-3, with D perhaps matching TRBD1 (5 bases). The CDR3 contains 15 residues. The germline CDR1 and CDR2 sequences are MNHNS and SASEGT. Trimming left V 9 bases short and J 5 bases short, with 21 bases between. The CDR3 nucleotides are TGTGCCAGGGGTGGGGCAGACGGACGCCAAGATACGCAGTATTTT. Amino acid sequence: CARGGADGRQDTQYF.

This clonotype was counted only a few times. An end of the junction differs from the germline gene, which may be a read error. The CDR3: CASSFQETQYF. CDR3 nucleotide sequence: TGTGCCAGCAGTTTCCAAGAGACGCAGTACTTC. This chain links TRBV27 with TRBJ2-5, with no clear D. Per the germline V gene, CDR1 is MNHEY and CDR2 is SMNVEV (reference sequence). This CDR3 has 11 amino acids.

In this sample, this clonotype turned up a few times. Germline is not matched at one junction end, which may reflect a read error. The chain employs TRBV6-1 and TRBJ2-3, with D unclear. The germline V gene has CDR1 MNHNS and CDR2 SASEGT. The CDR3 spans 13 residues. In DNA form, the CDR3 reads TGTGCCAGCAGTGAACAGAACAAAGAGACGCAGTATTTC. Amino acids: CASSEQNKETQYF.

Points on this clonotype: The junction differs from germline at one of its ends, possibly a read error. The J gene is TRBJ2-6, the V gene TRBV10-3, with D perhaps matching TRBD1 (6 bases). The CDR3 length is 15 residues. The germline CDR1 and CDR2 sequences are ENHRY and SYGVKD. The CDR3 region has the DNA TGTGCCATCAGAGATGGGGGCTCTGGGGCCAACGTCCTGTCCTTC. It encodes CAIRDGGSGANVLSF.

This clonotype was found a few times. The V gene is TRBV11-2, the J gene TRBJ2-1; D remains unclear. The J call may not be correct, given that the DNA end is closer to TRBJ2-5. CDR1 and CDR2 from the germline V gene are SGHAT and FQNNGV. CDR3 length: 11 residues. The CDR3 region is CASSLAQTQYF. In DNA, the CDR3 is TGTGCCAGCAGCTTAGCTCAGACCCAGTACTTC.

The chain is built from TRBV6-1 and TRBJ1-1, with D possibly TRBD1 on 5 matching bases. V shed 2 bases and J shed 1 base, with 8 bases lying between them. The germline gives CDR1 MNHNS, CDR2 SASEGT. This CDR3 has 14 amino acids. The chain's CDR3 is CASSEHQGNTEAFF. The DNA of the CDR3 is TGTGCCAGCAGTGAACATCAGGGGAACACTGAAGCTTTCTTT.

On this clonotype itself: Compared with germline, one end of the junction differs, possibly owing to a read error. CDR3 residues: CASTGAGGTDTQYF. CDR3 in DNA: TGTGCCAGCACGGGAGCGGGAGGGACAGACACGCAGTATTTT. The chain couples TRBV6-1 to TRBJ2-3, with TRBD2 identical over 10 bases. The CDR3 is 14 residues long. Germline CDR1 is MNHNS and CDR2 is SASEGT.

The chain combines TRBV27 with TRBJ2-3; tentatively, D is TRBD1 or TRBD2 (5 bases each). The J call may be mistaken, given a closer DNA end match to TRBJ2-7. Germline V gene lookup returns CDR1 MNHEY and CDR2 SMNVEV (reference sequence). There are 15 residues in the CDR3. DNA of the CDR3: TGTGCCAGGAGGTTGGCGGGCCGGGACCCAGAGACGCAGTACTTC. Translation: CARRLAGRDPETQYF.